Shown below are 22 T cell receptor beta chains from a single sample sequenced in a study of cytomegalovirus exposure and HLA in healthy donors. This PCR relied on a set of 60 Vbeta primers and 13 Jbeta primers. Only in-frame clones appear in the TCRdb table, and some are missing; sequencing was by immunoSEQ multiplex PCR. Altogether tens of thousands of clones are present, approximately 79% being singletons, with the ten largest covering 2.7%. Sequencing was performed on PBMCs. The receptor set was obtained from a man aged 25 to 40 in good health and CMV-seronegative.

The V call is TRBV28, the J call TRBJ2-1; 12 bases agree with TRBD2. Germline V CDR1 and CDR2: MDHEN, SYDVKM. CDR3 length: 19 amino acids. V lost 6 bases and J lost 0; bases outside the gene matches: 12. The CDR3 here is CASRGDLTSGGRSYNEQFF. In DNA, the CDR3 is TGTGCCAGCAGGGGGGATCTGACTAGCGGGGGCCGCTCCTACAATGAGCAGTTCTTC.

The V call is TRBV5-6, the J call TRBJ1-2, with no clear D. Germline loops: CDR1 SGHDT, CDR2 YYEEEE. V lost 0 bases and J lost 4, with 13 bases in between. The CDR3 consists of 15 residues. The DNA of the CDR3 is TGTGCCAGCAGCTTGGGGGGAGGCCTCTTCTATGGCTACACCTTC. Residues: CASSLGGGLFYGYTF.

The gene calls are TRBV7-2 and TRBJ2-7, with 9 nucleotides matching TRBD1. J gave up 4 bases and V 6 bases, and 10 bases lay outside the gene matches. This CDR3 is built from 15 residues. CDR1 and CDR2 (germline): SGHTA, FQGNSA. The CDR3 region has the DNA TGTGCCAGCAGTGAGGCCGGGACAGGGCCTTACGAGCAGTACTTC. It codes for CASSEAGTGPYEQYF.

In its sample, this clone was seen a few times. The chain uses TRBV5-4 and TRBJ2-3, with 15 bases matching TRBD2. This CDR3 is built from 16 residues. Trimming removed 5 bases from V and 6 bases from J; junction bases left unmatched: 7. Germline V gene sequence: CDR1 SGHNT, CDR2 YYREEE (reference sequence). CDR3: CASRLSGTSGGDTQYF. CDR3 sequence (DNA): TGTGCCAGCAGGCTCTCCGGGACTAGCGGGGGGGATACGCAGTATTTT.

CDR3 bases: TGTGCCAGCAGGATGAGTAGCAATCAGCCCCAGCATTTT. Amino acid sequence: CASRMSSNQPQHF. V and J are TRBV27 and TRBJ1-5; no clear D gene. The germline gives CDR1 MNHEY, CDR2 SMNVEV (reference sequence). The CDR3 contains 13 residues. V was pared by 6 bases and J by 0 bases, with 6 bases between.

V and J are TRBV7-3 and TRBJ1-1; TRBD1 agrees at 7 bases. This CDR3 has 14 amino acids. Germline V lookup: CDR1 SGHTA, CDR2 FQGTGA. J gave up 1 base and V 4 bases, and 3 bases lay outside the gene matches. The DNA for the CDR3 is TGTGCCAGCAGCTCCGACAGGGCGAACACTGAAGCTTTCTTT. It encodes CASSSDRANTEAFF.

This chain joins TRBV30 and TRBJ2-4, with TRBD2 identical over 10 bases. CDR3 length: 13 amino acids. The germline V gene encodes CDR1 GTSNPN and CDR2 SVGIG (reference sequence). Trimming took 3 bases from V and 8 from J; bases not matched to a gene: 4. The CDR3 loop is CAWRSGGADIQYF. The CDR3 coding sequence is TGTGCCTGGAGGAGCGGGGGGGCCGACATTCAGTACTTC.

In its sample, this clone was seen a few times. The rearrangement uses TRBV28 and TRBJ1-5; D uncertain. V lost 2 bases and J lost 11, with 16 bases in between. This CDR3 has 14 residues. The germline V gene has CDR1 MDHEN and CDR2 SYDVKM. CDR3 in DNA: TGTGCCAGCAGTTTAAGCCGAGTGGCTCGGGCCCAGCATTTT. Protein sequence: CASSLSRVARAQHF. Full variable domain (missing parts from reference TRBV28 and TRBJ1-5): DVKVTQSSRYLVKRTGEKVFLECVQDMDHENMFWYRQDPGLGLRLIYFSYDVKMKEKGDIPEGYSVSREKKERFSLILESASTNQTSMYLCASSLSRVARAQHFGDGTRLSIL.

This clone appeared a few times. The rearrangement uses TRBV5-1 and TRBJ1-2, with a tentative D call TRBD1 (5 bases). V was cut by 4 bases and J by 6 bases, with 19 bases left in between. The CDR3 extends over 15 amino acids. CDR1 and CDR2 (germline): SGHRS, YFSETQ. The CDR3 DNA reads as TGCGCCAGCAGCACCGTCGGGGGAGGAATGGATGGCTACACCTTC. Translated: CASSTVGGGMDGYTF.

The chain is built from TRBV5-1 and TRBJ2-3; TRBD1 might be the D (6 bases). The germline V gene has CDR1 SGHRS and CDR2 YFSETQ. The CDR3 runs to 12 residues. V was shortened by 5 bases and J by 3 bases, with 7 bases between the two germline ends. This CDR3 reads CASRTGTDTQYF. The CDR3 DNA sequence: TGCGCCAGCAGAACAGGGACAGATACGCAGTATTTT.

The chain couples TRBV19 to TRBJ2-2; D gene uncertain. Per germline, CDR1 LNHDA and CDR2 SQIVND (reference sequence). CDR3 length: 15 residues. Trimming left V 3 bases short and J 4 bases short, with 12 bases between. CDR3 in amino acids: CASSIGVSSTGELFF. CDR3 in DNA: TGTGCCAGTAGTATCGGAGTCAGCTCCACCGGGGAGCTGTTTTTT.

The genes are TRBV5-1 and TRBJ2-2, with TRBD1 matching 8 bases. In germline, CDR1 is SGHRS, CDR2 YFSETQ. CDR3 length equals 16 residues. Unmatched junction bases numbered 3, after V lost 2 bases and J lost 0 bases. In DNA, the CDR3 is TGCGCCAGCAGCTTCTCAGGGGGCGCGAACACCGGGGAGCTGTTTTTT. As protein: CASSFSGGANTGELFF.

The gene calls are TRBV6-4 and TRBJ2-1, with 12 positions matching TRBD2. The CDR3 sequence is 14 residues long. The V and J ends lost 5 bases and 8 bases, in that order; junction bases with no gene match: 4. In germline, CDR1 is MRHNA, CDR2 SNTAGT. The CDR3 DNA reads TGTGCCAGCAGTTCTAGCGGGGGGGCCGATGAGCAGTTCTTC. It specifies CASSSSGGADEQFF.

The CDR3 sequence: CASSLGGGYNGYTF. The CDR3 bases are TGTGCCAGCAGCTTAGGAGGGGGTTACAATGGCTACACCTTC. This chain joins TRBV7-2 and TRBJ1-2; TRBD1 is a possible D gene (6 bases). V lost 1 base to trimming and J lost 6 bases, with 12 bases between them. The CDR3 totals 14 residues. Germline values: CDR1 SGHTA, CDR2 FQGNSA.

The rearrangement joins TRBV18 to TRBJ2-3; 11 bases fit TRBD2. V trimming: 3 bases; J trimming: 0 bases; junction bases outside the gene matches: 2. Germline lookup yields CDR1 KGHSH and CDR2 LQKENI. The CDR3 is made up of 16 amino acids. The CDR3 region is CASSPRLAGSTDTQYF. DNA for the CDR3: TGTGCCAGCTCACCTAGACTAGCGGGGAGCACAGATACGCAGTATTTT.

As to this clone: Germline is not matched at one junction end, which may reflect a read error. The V and J genes are TRBV5-1 and TRBJ2-7, with TRBD1 matching over 7 bases. The germline V gene encodes CDR1 SGHRS and CDR2 YFSETQ. The CDR3 has 16 amino acids. In DNA, the CDR3 is TGCGCCAGCAGCATCACTACCGGGACAGAATACTACGAGCAGTGCTTC. This codes for CASSITTGTEYYEQCF. Combining the CDR3 with reference TRBV5-1 and TRBJ2-7 gives the whole variable domain KAGVTQTPRYLIKTRGQQVTLSCSPISGHRSVSWYQQTPGQGLQFLFEYFSETQRNKGNFPGRFSGRQFSNSRSEMNVSTLELGDSALYLCASSITTGTEYYEQCFGPGTRLTVT.

The CDR3 loop is CASSPMLGLAGNEQFF. The CDR3 nucleotides read TGTGCCAGCAGCCCCATGCTAGGACTAGCGGGCAATGAGCAGTTCTTC. The chain uses TRBV7-7 and TRBJ2-1, with 11 bases that match TRBD2. Germline V gene sequence: CDR1 SSHAT, CDR2 FNYEAQ (reference sequence). The CDR3 consists of 16 residues. V was pared by 5 bases and J by 6 bases, with 9 bases of the junction left unmatched.

The chain has TRBV9 and TRBJ1-2; D may be TRBD1 (5 bases). The V and J ends lost 0 bases and 6 bases respectively, with 12 bases between them. This CDR3 contains 14 residues. Germline V lookup: CDR1 SGDLS, CDR2 YYNGEE. The CDR3 coding sequence is TGTGCCAGCAGCGTAGCCACAGGACGAGATGGCTACACCTTC. It encodes CASSVATGRDGYTF. The whole variable domain, remainder taken from reference TRBV9 and TRBJ1-2, is DSGVTQTPKHLITATGQRVTLRCSPRSGDLSVYWYQQSLDQGLQFLIQYYNGEERAKGNILERFSAQQFPDLHSELNLSSLELGDSALYFCASSVATGRDGYTFGSGTRLTVV.

J is TRBJ2-3 and V is TRBV10-3; TRBD2 is a possible D gene (6 bases). The CDR3 consists of 14 residues. CDR1 ENHRY and CDR2 SYGVKD come from the germline V gene. V lost 6 bases and J lost 0, with 10 bases in between. The CDR3 here is CAIRLATSTDTQYF. CDR3 DNA sequence: TGTGCCATCAGACTAGCAACTAGCACAGATACGCAGTATTTT.

The V call is TRBV6-1, the J call TRBJ1-5; 8 bases map to TRBD1. In germline, CDR1 is MNHNS, CDR2 SASEGT. V dropped 1 base and J dropped 7; count of bases not matched to a gene: 6. CDR3 length: 15 residues. The CDR3 sequence is CASSEGQGAWQPQHF. The CDR3, as DNA: TGTGCCAGCAGTGAAGGGCAGGGGGCCTGGCAGCCCCAGCATTTT.

The chain couples TRBV6-1 to TRBJ2-7; D unresolved. The CDR3 totals 13 residues. V shed 7 bases and J shed 2 bases, with 12 bases lying between them. CDR1 and CDR2 from the germline V gene are MNHNS and SASEGT. CDR3 residues: CASNPYMTYEQYF. The CDR3 nucleotides are TGTGCCAGCAACCCGTACATGACCTACGAGCAGTACTTC.

This chain joins TRBV5-1 and TRBJ2-5; D perhaps matches TRBD1 (5 bases). Germline CDR1 and CDR2: SGHRS and YFSETQ. This CDR3 spans 15 amino acids. The germline V and J ends were trimmed by 4 bases and 3 bases, with 16 bases remaining between them. The DNA for the CDR3 is TGCGCCAGCAGCATCCAAGGGGCGCAGGAAGAGACCCAGTACTTC. Translation gives CASSIQGAQEETQYF.